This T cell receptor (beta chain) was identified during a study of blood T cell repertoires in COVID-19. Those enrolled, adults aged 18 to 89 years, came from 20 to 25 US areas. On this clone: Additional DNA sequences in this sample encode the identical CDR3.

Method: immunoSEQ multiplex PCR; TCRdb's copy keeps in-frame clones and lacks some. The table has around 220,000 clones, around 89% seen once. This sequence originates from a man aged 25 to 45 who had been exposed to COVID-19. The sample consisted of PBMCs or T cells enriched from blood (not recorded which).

This CDR3 is CASSFDRNTEAFF. CDR3 nucleotide sequence: TGTGCCAGCAGTTTCGACAGAAACACTGAAGCTTTCTTT. This sequence joins TRBV12-3 or TRBV12-4 and TRBJ1-1, with D possibly being TRBD1 (5 bases). The V and J ends lost 3 bases and 2 bases respectively, with 7 bases between them. CDR3 length equals 13 residues.